The clone carrying this TCR beta chain showed up just once. Seattle-derived patients entered the study during active infection and were followed longitudinally. The data were obtained in a study of blood T cell repertoires in COVID-19. Overall study context: The analysed material was cDNA or gDNA that came from T cells, B-cell-depleted T cells, or PBMCs.

Germline CDR1 is MNHEY and CDR2 is SMNVEV (reference sequence). V was clipped by 4 bases and J by 8 bases; unmatched bases: 9. This CDR3 spans 15 amino acids. In the authors' methods: Counts of nucleated cells, estimated from reference gene primer amplification, were obtained. Assay: immunoSEQ multiplex PCR; the TCRdb copy retains only in-frame clones and omits some. V, J and clone size are taken as reported in that table, and D and trimming were inferred from the DNA itself. The table shows approximately 300,000 clones, with around 91% occurring only once. The J gene is TRBJ2-1, the V gene TRBV27; 9 bases line up with TRBD1. Sequencing was done on a sample of peripheral blood. The receptor was isolated from a woman in her forties with COVID-19, enrolled during active disease. As DNA, the CDR3 is TGTGCCAGCAGTTCCGGGACAGGGTTTATTCATGAGCAGTTCTTC. Its protein product is CASSSGTGFIHEQFF.